Below, 20 T cell receptor beta chains from the same sample are listed, as sequenced in a study of shared clonotypes between healthy human individuals. Assay used: immunoSEQ multiplex PCR; TCRdb lists only in-frame clones, some missing. The table shows 650,000 to 700,000 clones, with roughly 91% occurring only once. The sample taken for sequencing was memory CD8+ T cells from PBMCs. As for subset: CD45RO+ cells pooled with CCR7-negative TemRA cells. These receptor sequences come from a man in his late teens or twenties in good health. Some clones in this sample may be carry-over from other donors' samples.

This chain connects TRBV7-8 to TRBJ1-1; D may be TRBD1 (5 bases). The CDR3 sequence is 15 residues long. Trimming took 0 bases from V and 4 from J, leaving 12 bases between them. CDR1 SGHVS and CDR2 FQNEAQ come from the germline V gene. The CDR3 spells CASSLAPAGTTEAFF. DNA of the CDR3: TGTGCCAGCAGCTTAGCCCCCGCCGGGACCACTGAAGCTTTCTTT.

This chain connects TRBV12-5 to TRBJ2-2; tentative D call: TRBD2 (6 bases). The CDR3 extends over 16 amino acids. The germline V gene has CDR1 LGHNT and CDR2 FRNRAP. The V end lost 0 bases, the J end lost 5 bases, and 13 bases lay between the germline ends. CDR3 bases: TGTGCTAGTGGTTTGGTGTACGGGAGTGGGACCGGGGAGCTGTTTTTT. This sequence encodes CASGLVYGSGTGELFF.

The rearrangement uses TRBV9 and TRBJ2-7; D may be TRBD1 (5 bases). CDR3 length: 13 residues. V was pared by 0 bases and J by 6 bases, with 10 bases between. The V gene's germline CDR1 is SGDLS and CDR2 YYNGEE. The CDR3 here is CASSVEGAREQYF. As DNA, the CDR3 is TGTGCCAGCAGCGTAGAAGGGGCCCGCGAGCAGTACTTC.

The chain recombines TRBV5-8 with TRBJ2-7; TRBD2 might be the D (5 bases). Germline-derived CDR1 and CDR2 are SGHTS and YDEGEE. V lost 0 bases and J lost 2, with 12 bases in between. CDR3 size: 15 residues. The CDR3 spells CASSLGAGLTYEQYF. The CDR3 DNA follows: TGTGCCAGCAGCTTGGGCGCGGGTCTCACCTACGAGCAGTACTTC.

This chain joins TRBV29-1 and TRBJ2-2; D unclear. Germline V lookup: CDR1 SQVTM, CDR2 ANQGSEA. CDR3 length: 12 amino acids. Deletions cut 3 bases from V and 1 base from J, with 3 bases between. As DNA, the CDR3 is TGCAGCGTTGACAGGAACACCGGGGAGCTGTTTTTT. It codes for CSVDRNTGELFF.

The chain is built from TRBV29-1 and TRBJ2-7; no clear D. Germline V gene lookup returns CDR1 SQVTM and CDR2 ANQGSEA. The CDR3 loop spans 11 amino acids. Trimming took 7 bases from V and 4 from J, leaving 11 bases between them. CDR3 sequence: CSAFSGYEQYF. Written as DNA, the CDR3 is TGCAGCGCGTTCTCCGGTTACGAGCAGTACTTC.

The genes are TRBV28 and TRBJ1-1; weak D call: TRBD1 (6 bases). CDR1 is MDHEN, CDR2 SYDVKM, per germline. This CDR3 spans 15 amino acids. V shed 5 bases and J shed 0 bases, with 13 bases lying between them. The CDR3 sequence: CASSSRQELNTEAFF. The CDR3 DNA sequence: TGTGCCAGCAGTAGCAGACAGGAACTGAACACTGAAGCTTTCTTT. Full variable domain (remainder filled in from reference TRBV28 and TRBJ1-1): DVKVTQSSRYLVKRTGEKVFLECVQDMDHENMFWYRQDPGLGLRLIYFSYDVKMKEKGDIPEGYSVSREKKERFSLILESASTNQTSMYLCASSSRQELNTEAFFGQGTRLTVV.

This sequence joins TRBV15 and TRBJ2-7; D gene ambiguous. The CDR3 is 13 amino acids. V lost 3 bases to trimming and J lost 3 bases, with 9 bases between them. The V gene's germline CDR1 is LNHNV and CDR2 YYDKDF (reference sequence). The CDR3, as DNA: TGTGCCACCAGCAGCACCCCCGACTACGAGCAGTACTTC. As protein: CATSSTPDYEQYF.

The rearrangement links TRBV27 to TRBJ2-2, with D tentatively TRBD1 or TRBD2 (5 bases each). The CDR3 sequence is 16 residues long. Germline V CDR1 and CDR2: MNHEY, SMNVEV (reference sequence). V lost 6 bases to trimming and J lost 3 bases, with 17 bases between them. The CDR3 DNA is TGTGCCAGCAGGGCGGTCGGGGACCCGCACACCGGGGAGCTGTTTTTT. Protein sequence: CASRAVGDPHTGELFF.

CDR3 sequence reads: CASSQDVGYEQYF. CDR3 sequence (DNA): TGTGCCAGCAGCCAAGATGTGGGTTACGAGCAGTACTTC. J is TRBJ2-7 and V is TRBV4-2; D gene ambiguous. The V end was cut by 0 bases, the J end by 4 bases, with 7 bases between. CDR1 and CDR2 from the germline V gene are LGHNA and YNFKEQ. The length of the CDR3 is 13 residues.

The chain employs TRBV7-9 and TRBJ2-7; possibly TRBD1 or TRBD2 for D (5 bases each). V lost 5 bases and J 0 bases, leaving 14 bases between the germline ends. This CDR3 spans 15 amino acids. Germline CDR1 is SEHNR and CDR2 is FQNEAQ (reference sequence). CDR3 region: CASSDRDVRSYEQYF. The CDR3 DNA sequence: TGTGCCAGCAGCGACCGGGACGTCCGCTCCTACGAGCAGTACTTC.

This clone came up many times. V is TRBV7-6 and J is TRBJ2-5; D gene unclear. Germline V gene sequence: CDR1 SGHVS, CDR2 FNYEAQ. The CDR3 runs to 12 residues. V was pared by 8 bases and J by 3 bases, with 10 bases between. Here the CDR3 DNA reads TGTGCCAGCGGCGATTCCGAAGAGACCCAGTACTTC. Translating gives CASGDSEETQYF. Variable domain in full (rest from reference TRBV7-6 and TRBJ2-5): GAGVSQSPRYKVTKRGQDVALRCDPISGHVSLYWYRQALGQGPEFLTYFNYEAQQDKSGLPNDRFSAERPEGSISTLTIQRTEQRDSAMYRCASGDSEETQYFGPGTRLLVL.

The chain recombines TRBV27 with TRBJ2-2; no reliable D call. Deletions cut 6 bases from V and 6 bases from J, with 11 bases between. The CDR3 length is 13 residues. Germline CDR1 reads MNHEY; CDR2 reads SMNVEV (reference sequence). In nucleotides, the CDR3 is TGTGCCAGCAGAGACGGTTCGGCCGGGGAGCTGTTTTTT. Translated, it gives CASRDGSAGELFF.

Concerning this clone: The identical CDR3 is also encoded by other nucleotide sequences in the sample. The rearrangement uses TRBV27 and TRBJ2-7; tentatively, D is TRBD1 (6 bases). Looked up from germline, CDR1 is MNHEY and CDR2 is SMNVEV (reference sequence). This CDR3 contains 13 residues. V dropped 3 bases and J dropped 3 bases, with 9 bases sitting between them. The CDR3 nucleotides are TGTGCCAGCAGTTTGAACAGGGACTACGAGCAGTACTTC. This codes for CASSLNRDYEQYF.

The V gene is TRBV10-1, the J gene TRBJ2-5; 10 bases fit TRBD1. There are 14 residues in the CDR3. J lost 6 bases, V lost 6 bases, and 7 bases had no gene match. Germline CDR1 is WNHNN and CDR2 is SYGVQD (reference sequence). The CDR3 protein is CASSRQGARKTQYF. DNA for the CDR3: TGCGCCAGCAGCAGACAGGGGGCGCGGAAGACCCAGTACTTC.

The chain employs TRBV25-1 and TRBJ2-5, with a tentative D call TRBD1 (5 bases). The J call is uncertain, as TRBJ2-7 better fits the DNA end. The CDR3 sequence is 12 residues long. Germline V gene lookup returns CDR1 MGHDK and CDR2 SYGVNS. CDR3 in amino acids: CASSQGPYEQYF. The CDR3 DNA reads TGTGCCAGCTCGCAGGGCCCCTACGAGCAGTACTTC.

The chain links TRBV7-3 to TRBJ2-7, with 7 bases fitting TRBD1. Germline CDR1 reads SGHTA; CDR2 reads FQGTGA. Trimming took 5 bases from V and 2 from J; bases not matched to a gene: 12. The CDR3 consists of 16 residues. CDR3 in amino acids: CASSPQRDSPTYEQYF. In DNA, the CDR3 is TGTGCCAGCAGCCCCCAAAGGGACAGCCCCACCTACGAGCAGTACTTC.

This rearrangement joins TRBV4-1 to TRBJ1-1, with a possible D match to TRBD1 (5 bases). The germline gives CDR1 MGHRA, CDR2 YSYEKL. The CDR3 runs 19 residues. V dropped 0 bases and J dropped 3 bases, with 23 bases sitting between them. The CDR3 region is CASSQDPLGLPKRDTEAFF. The CDR3 nucleotides are TGCGCCAGCAGCCAAGATCCTCTGGGACTGCCGAAAAGGGACACTGAAGCTTTCTTT.

This chain joins TRBV6-1 and TRBJ2-7; 10 positions agree with TRBD2. Germline CDR1 reads MNHNS; CDR2 reads SASEGT. V gave up 3 bases and J gave up 2 bases; unmatched junction bases: 16. This CDR3 has 19 amino acids. The CDR3: CASSDHIAGGVRLPYEQYF. In DNA form, the CDR3 reads TGTGCCAGCAGTGATCATATAGCGGGAGGCGTGAGACTCCCCTACGAGCAGTACTTC.

J is TRBJ2-7 and V is TRBV5-1; 9 nucleotides agree with TRBD1. This CDR3 is built from 15 residues. CDR1 is SGHRS and CDR2 is YFSETQ in the germline V gene. The V gene end was trimmed by 5 bases and the J gene end by 5 bases; junction bases not matched to a gene: 11. In DNA form, the CDR3 reads TGCGCCAGCAGACGAGCCCGGACAGGGGAGGACGAGCAGTACTTC. Encoded protein: CASRRARTGEDEQYF. The variable domain in full, with the rest retrieved from reference TRBV5-1 and TRBJ2-7, is KAGVTQTPRYLIKTRGQQVTLSCSPISGHRSVSWYQQTPGQGLQFLFEYFSETQRNKGNFPGRFSGRQFSNSRSEMNVSTLELGDSALYLCASRRARTGEDEQYFGPGTRLTVT.